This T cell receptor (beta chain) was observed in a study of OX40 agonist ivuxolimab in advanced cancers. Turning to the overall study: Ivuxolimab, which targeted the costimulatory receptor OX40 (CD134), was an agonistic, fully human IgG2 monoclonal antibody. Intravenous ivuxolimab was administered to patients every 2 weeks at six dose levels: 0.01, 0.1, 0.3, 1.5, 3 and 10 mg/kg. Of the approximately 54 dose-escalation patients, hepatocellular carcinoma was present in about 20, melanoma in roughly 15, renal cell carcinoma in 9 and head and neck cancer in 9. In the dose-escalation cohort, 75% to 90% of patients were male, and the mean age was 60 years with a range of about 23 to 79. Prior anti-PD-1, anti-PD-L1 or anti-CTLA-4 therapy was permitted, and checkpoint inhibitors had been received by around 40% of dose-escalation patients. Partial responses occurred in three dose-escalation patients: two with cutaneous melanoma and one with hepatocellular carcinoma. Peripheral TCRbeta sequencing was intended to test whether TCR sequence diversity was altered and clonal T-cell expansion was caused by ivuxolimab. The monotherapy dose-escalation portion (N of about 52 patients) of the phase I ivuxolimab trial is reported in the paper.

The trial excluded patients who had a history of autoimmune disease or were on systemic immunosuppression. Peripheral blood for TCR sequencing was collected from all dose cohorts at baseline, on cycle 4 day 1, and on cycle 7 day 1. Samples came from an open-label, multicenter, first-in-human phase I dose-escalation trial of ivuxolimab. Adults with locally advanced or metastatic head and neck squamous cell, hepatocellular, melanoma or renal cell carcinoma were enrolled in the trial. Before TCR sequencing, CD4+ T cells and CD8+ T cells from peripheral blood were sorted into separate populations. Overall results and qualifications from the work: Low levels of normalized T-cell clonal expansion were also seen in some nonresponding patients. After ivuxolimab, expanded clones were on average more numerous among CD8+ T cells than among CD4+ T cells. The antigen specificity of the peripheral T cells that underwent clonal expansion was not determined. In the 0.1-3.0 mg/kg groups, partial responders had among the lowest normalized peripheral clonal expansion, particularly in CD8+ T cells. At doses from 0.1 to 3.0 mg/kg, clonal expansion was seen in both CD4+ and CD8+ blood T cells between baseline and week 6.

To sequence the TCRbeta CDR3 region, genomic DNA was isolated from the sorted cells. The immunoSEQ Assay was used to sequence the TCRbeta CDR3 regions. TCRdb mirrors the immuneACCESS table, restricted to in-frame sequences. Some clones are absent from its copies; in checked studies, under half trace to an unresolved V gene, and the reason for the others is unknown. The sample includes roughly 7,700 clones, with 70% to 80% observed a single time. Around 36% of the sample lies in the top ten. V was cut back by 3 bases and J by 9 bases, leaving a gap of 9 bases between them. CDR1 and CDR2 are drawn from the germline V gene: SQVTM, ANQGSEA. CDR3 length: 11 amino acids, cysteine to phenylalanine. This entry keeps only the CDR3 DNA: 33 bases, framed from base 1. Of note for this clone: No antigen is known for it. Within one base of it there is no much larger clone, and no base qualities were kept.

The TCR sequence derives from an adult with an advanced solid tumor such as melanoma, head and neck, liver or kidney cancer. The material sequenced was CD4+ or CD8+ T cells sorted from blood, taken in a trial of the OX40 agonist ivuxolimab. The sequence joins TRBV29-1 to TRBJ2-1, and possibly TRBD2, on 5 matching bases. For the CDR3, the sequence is CSVDGNREQFF. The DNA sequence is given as TGCAGCGTTGACGGGAATCGTGAGCAGTTCTTC.